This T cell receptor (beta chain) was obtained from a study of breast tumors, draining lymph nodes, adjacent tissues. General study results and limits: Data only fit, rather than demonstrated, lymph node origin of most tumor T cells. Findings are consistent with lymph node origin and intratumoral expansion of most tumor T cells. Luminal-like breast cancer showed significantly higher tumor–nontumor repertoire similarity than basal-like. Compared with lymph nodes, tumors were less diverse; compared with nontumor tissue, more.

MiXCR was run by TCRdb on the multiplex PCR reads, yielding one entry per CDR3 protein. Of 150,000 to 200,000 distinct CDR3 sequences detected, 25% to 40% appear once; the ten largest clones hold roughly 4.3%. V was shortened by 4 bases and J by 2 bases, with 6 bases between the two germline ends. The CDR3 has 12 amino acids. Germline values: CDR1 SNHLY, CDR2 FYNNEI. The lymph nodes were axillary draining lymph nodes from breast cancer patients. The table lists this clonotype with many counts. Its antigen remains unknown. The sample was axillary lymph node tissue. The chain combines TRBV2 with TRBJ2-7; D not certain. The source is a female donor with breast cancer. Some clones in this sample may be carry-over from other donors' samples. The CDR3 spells CASSAHTYEQYF. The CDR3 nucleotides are TGTGCCAGCAGTGCCCACACCTACGAGCAGTACTTC.